The source of this TCR beta chain is a study of Ad26.COV2.S vaccination and SARS-CoV-2 variants. The wider study: Ad26.COV2.S arm of COV1001 included the donor. The authors gave Ad26.COV2.S intramuscularly, either once or twice 56 days apart. General study points: Ad26.COV2.S recipients had broader spike-specific TCRs (P = 0.0014).

As regards this clone: As yet, its antigen is unknown.

Germline V gene lookup returns CDR1 MNHEY and CDR2 SMNVEV (reference sequence). CDR3 size: 17 residues. V lost 0 bases, J lost 5 bases, and 14 bases lay in between. Documented treatment: around 19 received Ad26.COV2.S at low or high dose, single or two shots; about 5 received placebo; per-sample allocation not given. Sampling happened 63 days after the first vaccine or placebo injection. Built on an Ad26 vector, the vaccine expressed Wuhan-strain SARS-CoV-2 spike. Assay: immunoSEQ multiplex PCR; the TCRdb copy retains only in-frame clones and omits some. The sample consists of about 260,000 clones, around 90% of them appearing once.

The source material was peripheral blood, sampled in a trial of Ad26.COV2.S vaccine versus placebo. The chain recombines TRBV27 with TRBJ1-6, with D possibly TRBD1 on 6 matching bases. The receptor was isolated from a person aged 18-65 years who received the Ad26.COV2.S COVID-19 vaccine or a placebo. For the CDR3, the DNA is TGTGCCAGCAGTTTATCCCCTTCCGGGACACATAATTCACCCCTCCACTTT. Translating it yields CASSLSPSGTHNSPLHF.